Sequencing of this T cell receptor (beta chain) was carried out in a study of T-cell reconstitution after alpha-beta-depleted transplantation in children. Study findings and constraints: In patients about two months after transplant, alpha-beta T cells reportedly arose from several hundred expanded graft clones. It was surviving recipient T cells and thymic progenitors that gave some patients high TCRbeta diversity at day 60.

The CDR3 loop spans 12 amino acids. V gave up 5 bases and J gave up 7 bases, with 12 bases separating them. The V gene's germline CDR1 is DFQATT and CDR2 SNEGSKA (reference sequence). About this clonotype itself: Its antigen is currently unknown.

A TCRbeta library incorporating unique molecular identifiers was prepared. A single record per CDR3 protein comes from TCRdb applying MiXCR to the PCR reads. The data show about 110,000 distinct CDR3 sequences, about a tenth seen once. The source material was PBMCs, sampled before TCRalphabeta/CD19-depleted stem cell transplant. The sequence was obtained from a boy aged 2 to 10 with acute lymphoblastic leukemia, due to receive a stem cell transplant. The chain combines TRBV20-1 with TRBJ2-1; either TRBD1 or TRBD2 may fit D (5 bases each). CDR3 protein: CSAGTRKNEQFF. CDR3 bases: TGCAGTGCTGGGACGAGAAAAAATGAGCAGTTCTTC.